This is a list of T cell receptor beta chains from one sample in a study of neoadjuvant anti-PD-1 for oral cavity cancer. Using immunoSEQ multiplex PCR, the repertoire was profiled, and TCRdb retains in-frame clones only, with some absent. The data hold under 15,000 clones, with more than 60% observed a single time. The sample consisted of PBMCs, taken before nivolumab (anti-PD-1) treatment. These receptors were collected from a person aged 35-80 years with oral cavity squamous cell carcinoma. Both conserved end residues are part of each CDR3. The order of the fields is J gene, V gene, D gene, clone size, CDR3 protein, CDR3 DNA. A D gene is named only where the DNA matches it firmly. Not every row has a clone size; where given, it reads once, few, many or a size class.

TRBJ1-1	TRBV5-4	NA	NA	CASSPRATYTEAFF	TGTGCCAGCAGCCCCCGGGCAACCTACACTGAAGCTTTCTTT
TRBJ2-7	TRBV7-8	TRBD2	NA	CASSVSGGPREQYF	TGTGCCAGCAGCGTCAGCGGGGGGCCTCGAGAGCAGTACTTC
TRBJ1-2	TRBV6-1	TRBD1	NA	CASSEATRGLGYTF	TGTGCCAGCAGTGAAGCCACCAGGGGGCTCGGCTACACCTTC
TRBJ1-5	TRBV6-5	TRBD1	NA	CASKSGGNSNQPQHF	TGTGCCAGCAAGTCAGGGGGCAATAGCAATCAGCCCCAGCATTTT
TRBJ2-1	TRBV10-1	TRBD2	few	CASSELREIGQFF	TGCGCCAGCAGTGAGTTGCGGGAGATCGGGCAGTTCTTC
TRBJ2-5	TRBV2	TRBD1	NA	CASSGDRQETQYF	TGTGCCAGCAGCGGGGACAGACAAGAGACCCAGTACTTC
TRBJ2-1	TRBV1	NA	NA	CTSSQGSGRPVNEQFF	TGCACCAGCAGCCAAGGTAGCGGGCGGCCCGTCAATGAGCAGTTCTTC
TRBJ2-4	TRBV27	TRBD2	NA	CASSSRTSGGHKNIQYF	TGTGCCAGCAGTTCCCGGACTAGCGGGGGGCATAAAAACATTCAGTACTTC
TRBJ1-6	TRBV9	NA	NA	CASSVGGFDSPLHF	TGTGCCAGCAGCGTAGGGGGGTTTGATTCACCCCTCCACTTT
TRBJ2-2	TRBV28	NA	NA	CASSLGLGPPRRTGELFF	TGTGCCAGCAGTTTAGGTTTGGGCCCCCCTAGACGGACCGGGGAGCTGTTTTTT
TRBJ1-3	TRBV9	NA	NA	CASSVGNGGDSGNTIYF	TGTGCCAGCAGCGTAGGGAACGGTGGGGACTCTGGAAACACCATATATTTT
TRBJ2-2	TRBV11-3	TRBD1	NA	CASSPSMRQGAYTGELFF	TGTGCCAGCAGCCCCTCGATGAGACAGGGGGCGTACACCGGGGAGCTGTTTTTT
TRBJ2-7	TRBV4-1	TRBD1	NA	CASSQGGQGITYEQYF	TGCGCCAGCAGCCAAGGCGGACAGGGGATAACCTACGAGCAGTACTTC
TRBJ2-7	TRBV5-4	TRBD1	NA	CASSPGQGALEQYF	TGTGCCAGCAGCCCGGGACAGGGGGCCCTGGAGCAGTACTTC
TRBJ1-3	TRBV11-2	NA	NA	CASSLGEGRTSGNTIYF	TGTGCCAGCAGCTTAGGTGAGGGCCGGACATCTGGAAACACCATATATTTT
TRBJ1-2	TRBV5-4	TRBD1	few	CASSLRTGLYGYTF	TGTGCCAGCAGCTTACGGACAGGGCTCTATGGCTACACCTTC
TRBJ2-7	TRBV18	NA	NA	CASSPQKGRNEQYF	TGTGCCAGCTCCCCTCAAAAGGGGAGAAACGAGCAGTACTTC
TRBJ1-3	TRBV30	NA	few	CAWSGSLSYTIYF	TGTGCCTGGAGTGGCTCCCTTAGTTACACCATATATTTT
TRBJ1-3	TRBV2	TRBD1	few	CASRITGASGNTIYF	TGTGCCAGCAGGATAACAGGGGCCTCTGGAAACACCATATATTTT
TRBJ2-1	TRBV7-8	TRBD1	few	CASSSAGTGGLTEQFF	TGTGCCAGCAGTTCCGCCGGGACAGGGGGCCTTACTGAGCAGTTCTTC
TRBJ1-2	TRBV30	NA	NA	CAWSVGLTFNYGYTF	TGTGCCTGGAGTGTAGGGCTGACTTTTAACTATGGCTACACCTTC
TRBJ1-1	TRBV30	TRBD1	few	CAFPGTGNTEAFF	TGTGCCTTCCCCGGGACAGGGAACACTGAAGCTTTCTTT
TRBJ1-6	TRBV27	NA	NA	CSSSLMGNSPLHF	TGTTCCAGCAGTTTAATGGGGAATTCACCCCTCCACTTT
TRBJ2-5	TRBV25-1	NA	NA	CASSETSWARETQYF	TGTGCCAGCAGTGAAACCAGTTGGGCGAGGGAGACCCAGTACTTC
TRBJ1-6	TRBV7-9	NA	NA	CASSSGEGMIHF	TGTGCCAGCAGCTCGGGGGAGGGGATGATCCACTTT
TRBJ1-1	TRBV7-9	NA	NA	CASSLGVSTEAFF	TGTGCCAGCAGCTTAGGGGTTAGCACTGAAGCTTTCTTT
TRBJ1-1	TRBV27	TRBD1	NA	CASSLDREVPTEAFF	TGTGCCAGCAGCCTGGACAGGGAGGTCCCCACTGAAGCTTTCTTT
TRBJ2-3	TRBV5-1	TRBD1	few	CATARDSSSTDTQYF	TGCGCCACCGCGAGGGACAGTTCTAGCACAGATACGCAGTATTTT
TRBJ2-1	TRBV7-2	TRBD2	NA	CASSVGLAGGFGEQFF	TGTGCCAGCAGCGTCGGACTAGCGGGGGGGTTTGGTGAGCAGTTCTTC
TRBJ2-2	TRBV5-6	TRBD1	NA	CASSLWGSRTGGEGELFF	TGTGCCAGCAGCTTGTGGGGTTCGCGGACAGGGGGCGAAGGGGAGCTGTTTTTT
TRBJ2-1	TRBV5-1	TRBD2	NA	CASSLALAGGSYNEQFF	TGCGCCAGCAGCTTGGCACTAGCGGGAGGATCCTACAATGAGCAGTTCTTC
TRBJ1-1	TRBV28	NA	NA	CASSLPGLEAFF	TGTGCCAGCAGTTTACCGGGACTTGAAGCTTTCTTT
TRBJ2-6	TRBV11-2	NA	NA	CASSFAGANVLTF	TGTGCCAGCAGCTTCGCTGGGGCCAACGTCCTGACTTTC
TRBJ2-4	TRBV19	NA	NA	CASSISARANKNIQYF	TGTGCCAGTAGTATAAGCGCGCGGGCAAACAAAAACATTCAGTACTTC
TRBJ1-6	TRBV5-8	NA	few	CASSWGTGNSPLHF	TGTGCCAGCAGCTGGGGGACGGGGAATTCACCCCTCCACTTT
TRBJ1-5	TRBV11-2	NA	NA	CASSLDYRRGPQHF	TGTGCCAGCAGCTTAGATTATAGGAGGGGGCCCCAGCATTTT
TRBJ2-3	TRBV5-4	TRBD2	once	CASSSGTSPPDTQYF	TGTGCCAGCAGCAGTGGGACTAGCCCCCCAGATACGCAGTATTTT
TRBJ1-2	TRBV5-6	NA	few	CASSSDRASLDGYTF	TGTGCCAGCAGCTCGGACCGGGCTTCCCTCGATGGCTACACCTTC
TRBJ1-5	TRBV2	NA	few	CASSPRPMGAQHF	TGTGCCAGCAGCCCCCGACCGATGGGGGCCCAGCATTTT
TRBJ2-3	TRBV9	NA	NA	CASSVVADTQYF	TGTGCCAGCAGCGTAGTAGCAGATACGCAGTATTTT
TRBJ1-6	TRBV7-2	NA	NA	CASVRDFFSNSPLHF	TGTGCCAGCGTCCGGGACTTTTTTTCTAATTCACCCCTCCACTTT
TRBJ2-1	TRBV7-2	TRBD1	NA	CASTFTGTVYNEQFF	TGTGCCAGCACCTTCACCGGGACAGTGTACAATGAGCAGTTCTTC
TRBJ2-3	TRBV9	TRBD1	NA	CASSVGQGDTQYF	TGTGCCAGCAGCGTGGGACAGGGCGATACGCAGTATTTT
TRBJ2-7	TRBV18	TRBD2	NA	CASSPGLAGGQEQYF	TGTGCCAGCTCACCAGGGCTAGCGGGAGGACAGGAGCAGTACTTC
TRBJ1-3	TRBV27	NA	NA	CASSLRQLGSGNTIYF	TGTGCCAGCAGTTTACGGCAGCTGGGCTCTGGAAACACCATATATTTT
TRBJ1-1	TRBV6-4	TRBD1	NA	CASRRDRGTEAFF	TGTGCCAGCAGACGGGACAGGGGCACTGAAGCTTTCTTT
TRBJ1-4	TRBV18	NA	few	CASSPPLVQNNEKLFF	TGTGCCAGCTCACCACCGTTGGTTCAGAATAATGAAAAACTGTTTTTT
TRBJ2-3	TRBV7-8	TRBD2	NA	CASSLWTSGSTDTQYF	TGTGCCAGCAGCTTATGGACTAGCGGGTCCACAGATACGCAGTATTTT
TRBJ2-7	TRBV27	NA	NA	CASRTDSNRYEQYF	TGTGCCAGCAGGACAGACAGTAACCGCTACGAGCAGTACTTC
TRBJ2-5	TRBV15	NA	NA	CATSRLGGVGQETQYF	TGTGCCACCAGCAGACTAGGGGGAGTAGGTCAAGAGACCCAGTACTTC
TRBJ2-3	TRBV10-3	TRBD2	NA	CAIRGLLAGARDTQYF	TGTGCCATCAGGGGACTACTAGCGGGGGCACGTGATACGCAGTATTTT
TRBJ2-1	TRBV9	TRBD2	NA	CASSSPSSGRYNEQFF	TGTGCCAGCAGCTCCCCTAGTAGCGGGCGGTACAATGAGCAGTTCTTC
TRBJ1-4	TRBV2	NA	few	CASSPEQSFNEKLFF	TGTGCCAGCAGTCCCGAACAGAGTTTCAATGAAAAACTGTTTTTT